A selection of T cell receptor beta chains follows, all from one sample in a study of blood T cell repertoires in COVID-19. Profiling relied on immunoSEQ multiplex PCR, and the TCRdb table lists in-frame clones only, not all of them. The table records some 180,000 clones, roughly 90% of them present only once. Specimen: peripheral blood. Receptors were obtained from a man between 45 and 60 years old with COVID-19, enrolled during active disease. CDR3s include the opening cysteine and the closing phenylalanine or tryptophan. The D gene is left open where the match is weak. Size is stated for part of the rows, as once, few or many counts, or as a class when the clone is expanded.

>-|15|-|TRBV11-2|TRBJ1-1
TGTGCCAGCAGCTGGGGCGGCAGGTTGAACACTGAAGCTTTCTTT
CASSWGGRLNTEAFF
>-|13|-|TRBV18|TRBJ1-1
TGTGCCAGCTCACGGGCAGCGAACACTGAAGCTTTCTTT
CASSRAANTEAFF
>-|16|TRBD1|TRBV7-3|TRBJ2-2
TGTGCCAGCAGCTACTGGACAGGGGAAAACACCGGGGAGCTGTTTTTT
CASSYWTGENTGELFF
>-|13|-|TRBV7-2|TRBJ1-4
TGTGCCAGCAGCTTATGGGCAGATGAAAAACTGTTTTTT
CASSLWADEKLFF
>-|16|TRBD1|TRBV18|TRBJ1-2
TGTGCCAGCTCACCACCGTGGAGGCAGGGGGCGGGCGGCTACACCTTC
CASSPPWRQGAGGYTF
>-|16|-|TRBV19|TRBJ1-5
TGTGCCAGTAGTATTTTGAGCGACAGGACCAATCAGCCCCAGCATTTT
CASSILSDRTNQPQHF
>-|18|TRBD2|TRBV18|TRBJ2-7
TGTGCCAGCTCACCATACCGAGTGGGACTAGCGGGAGTCTACGAGCAGTACTTC
CASSPYRVGLAGVYEQYF
>once|16|-|TRBV3-1/TRBV3-2|TRBJ2-1
TGTGCCAGCAGCCAAGTGGCAGGGAGGGGGGACAATGAGCAGTTCTTC
CASSQVAGRGDNEQFF
>-|17|TRBD2|TRBV4-2|TRBJ2-1
TGTGCCAGCAGCCAAGATGTGGGCGGGGGGGCCTACAATGAGCAGTTCTTC
CASSQDVGGGAYNEQFF
>-|16|TRBD1|TRBV5-1|TRBJ1-6
TGCGCCAGCAGCCCTCAGGGGGGTAGTGCTAATTCACCCCTCCACTTT
CASSPQGGSANSPLHF
>-|15|-|TRBV6-1|TRBJ1-5
TGTGCCAGCACCCGCACAGCGGATAGCAATCAGCCCCAGCATTTT
CASTRTADSNQPQHF
>-|16|-|TRBV12-1|TRBJ2-2
TGTGCCAGTCGTTGTCCCTTGCACGGGGGTGCCGGGGAGCTGTTTTTT
CASRCPLHGGAGELFF
>-|16|TRBD2|TRBV12-5|TRBJ2-1
TGTGCTAGTGGTTTGTTAGGTAGCGGGGGGTACAATGAGCAGTTCTTC
CASGLLGSGGYNEQFF
>-|15|-|TRBV19|TRBJ1-3
TGTGCCAGTAGCTACGGGGGAGGCTCTGGAAACACCATATATTTT
CASSYGGGSGNTIYF
>once|15|TRBD1|TRBV5-1|TRBJ1-5
TGCGCCAGCAGCTTGGACGGACAGGGGGATCAGCCCCAGCATTTT
CASSLDGQGDQPQHF
>-|13|-|TRBV11-2|TRBJ1-6
TGTGCCAGCAGCCTTGGGGGGAGTTCACCCCTCCACTTT
CASSLGGSSPLHF
>-|13|TRBD1|TRBV29-1|TRBJ2-1
TGCAGCGTTGCGCCCCAACAGGGGGTTGAGCAGTTCTTC
CSVAPQQGVEQFF
>-|15|-|TRBV19|TRBJ2-6
TGTGCCAGTAGTGCAACTAGTCCTGGGGCCAACGTCCTGACTTTC
CASSATSPGANVLTF
>-|15|-|TRBV28|TRBJ2-7
TGTGCCAGCAGTTTTTTGACAGGTGGCGCCTACGAGCAGTACTTC
CASSFLTGGAYEQYF
>-|15|TRBD1|TRBV29-1|TRBJ1-3
TGCAGCGTACCCCAGTGGACAGGGTCTGGAAACACCATATATTTT
CSVPQWTGSGNTIYF
>once|15|-|TRBV9|TRBJ2-7
TGTGCCAGCAGCGTAGAACCCACTCTGGTCTACGAGCAGTACTTC
CASSVEPTLVYEQYF
>-|15|-|TRBV5-4|TRBJ2-6
TGTGCCAGCAGCTTGGCGGGAGGGGGCGTCAACGTCCTGACTTTC
CASSLAGGGVNVLTF
>-|15|TRBD2|TRBV5-4|TRBJ2-5
TGTGCCAGCAGCCGCACTAGCGGGGTCTGGGAGACCCAGTACTTC
CASSRTSGVWETQYF
>-|15|TRBD1|TRBV10-3|TRBJ1-5
TGTGCCATCAGTGATGGGCAGGGGGGCAATCAGCCCCAGCATTTT
CAISDGQGGNQPQHF
>-|14|-|TRBV6-5|TRBJ2-2
TGTGCCAGCAGCCCGACAGCTAGCGCCGGGGAGCTGTTTTTT
CASSPTASAGELFF
>-|15|TRBD2|TRBV7-9|TRBJ2-7
TGTGCCAGCAGCCCAGAAGCGGGAGTGGCCTACGAGCAGTACTTC
CASSPEAGVAYEQYF
>once|16|-|TRBV7-9|TRBJ2-3
TGTGCCAGCAGCCCCACCTTAGCGCTGGGCACAGATACGCAGTATTTT
CASSPTLALGTDTQYF
>-|13|-|TRBV12-3/TRBV12-4|TRBJ1-4
TGTGCCAGCAGATCGCAGAATAATGAAAAACTGTTTTTT
CASRSQNNEKLFF
>-|13|-|TRBV28|TRBJ2-3
TGTGCCAGCAGTTCCCAGGGGTCAGATACGCAGTATTTT
CASSSQGSDTQYF
>-|16|-|TRBV7-2|TRBJ1-4
TGTGCCAGCAGCTTAGGAGGGACTGGAACTAATGAAAAACTGTTTTTT
CASSLGGTGTNEKLFF
>-|14|-|TRBV5-4|TRBJ1-4
TGTGCCAGCAGCTCCGGGACTCTGGTGGAAAAACTGTTTTTT
CASSSGTLVEKLFF
>-|14|-|TRBV27|TRBJ2-3
TGTGCCAGCAGTCGGGGACTGGAACAAGATACGCAGTATTTT
CASSRGLEQDTQYF
>-|15|TRBD2|TRBV28|TRBJ2-3
TGTGCCAGCAGTTTAGGCGGGAGGGCCGAAGATACGCAGTATTTT
CASSLGGRAEDTQYF
>-|12|-|TRBV24-1|TRBJ2-2
TGTGCCACGGCCAGTAACACCGGGGAGCTGTTTTTT
CATASNTGELFF
>many|16|TRBD2|TRBV5-4|TRBJ2-3
TGTGCCAGCAGAACGACTAGCGGGGGGGCCATAGATACGCAGTATTTT
CASRTTSGGAIDTQYF
>-|16|-|TRBV15|TRBJ1-3
TGTGCCACCAGCAGCCCGGCGGGGAACTCTGGAAACACCATATATTTT
CATSSPAGNSGNTIYF
>-|14|TRBD2|TRBV5-1|TRBJ2-1
TGCGCCAGCAGACCGGGACTAGCGGCCTTTGAGCAGTTCTTC
CASRPGLAAFEQFF
>-|15|-|TRBV18|TRBJ1-1
TGTGCCAGCTCACGGCTGGGAGCTCGGGACACTGAAGCTTTCTTT
CASSRLGARDTEAFF
>-|14|-|TRBV11-2|TRBJ1-1
TGTGCCAGCAGCTTAGGCAGGGTCGGGACTGAAGCTTTCTTT
CASSLGRVGTEAFF
>-|13|-|TRBV11-2|TRBJ2-1
TGTGCCAGCAGCTTAGATACCTACAATGAGCAGTTCTTC
CASSLDTYNEQFF
>-|15|TRBD2|TRBV20-1|TRBJ2-2
TGCAGTGCTAGTATGCTAGCGGGCAACACCGGGGAGCTGTTTTTT
CSASMLAGNTGELFF
>-|17|-|TRBV3-1/TRBV3-2|TRBJ1-5
TGTGCCAGCAGCCAGGGGGAGGGGGGTTGGAGCAATCAGCCCCAGCATTTT
CASSQGEGGWSNQPQHF
>-|16|TRBD1|TRBV28|TRBJ2-3
TGTGCCAGCACCTCACCCGGGACAGGAAGTTTAGATACGCAGTATTTT
CASTSPGTGSLDTQYF